This T cell receptor beta chain appears in the sequencing data of a study of T-cell reconstitution after alpha-beta-depleted transplantation in children. The CDR3 sequence is 17 residues long. The V segment lost 6 bases and the J segment 7 bases; nucleotides outside the gene matches: 16. The TCRbeta library was prepared with unique molecular identifiers. One entry per CDR3 protein results from TCRdb running MiXCR on the PCR reads. This table holds roughly 200,000 distinct CDR3 sequences, 8.5% to 10% found once. This clonotype was observed a few times. The gene calls are TRBV12-3 or TRBV12-4 and TRBJ2-7; TRBD1 matches 12 bases. The sequences come from PBMCs from the stem cell graft donor, collected from the stem cell graft. The sequence came from a human donor who donated a stem cell graft to a child with acute lymphoblastic leukemia. Here the CDR3 reads CASSLYRSGTGGEEQYF. In nucleotides, the CDR3 is TGTGCCAGCAGCCTTTACCGGTCAGGGACAGGGGGCGAGGAGCAGTACTTC.